This T cell receptor beta chain was documented in a study of metastatic and nonmetastatic thyroid tumors. Study background: Comparison of repertoires was carried out across blood and tumor or nodule tissue from malignant and benign thyroid patients.

CDR1 and CDR2 from the germline V gene are MNHNS and SASEGT. The CDR3 has 15 residues. In the case of this clone: Its antigen remains unknown. A read error may account for a junction end that differs from germline.

General study findings and limits: Benign nodules reportedly had significantly lower TCR beta diversity than malignant thyroid tumors in blood and tumor.

Ahead of thyroid surgery, no patient had received treatment of any kind. As handled by the study authors: The study took CDR3 differences across clinicopathological groups and made a distant-metastasis classifier for papillary thyroid cancer from them. TCRdb reassembled clones from the PCR reads with MiXCR. TCRdb's processing, not the authors' own work, is the source of the V and J calls. This sample has about 33,000 clones, with approximately 15% found just once. Sequences were obtained from blood. The sequence derives from a female donor with papillary thyroid cancer or a benign thyroid nodule (not recorded which). Some clones in this sample may be carry-over from other donors' samples. The V call is TRBV6-1, the J call TRBJ1-2; D remains ambiguous. This CDR3 is CVSRLGKEDIYGYTF. The CDR3 DNA reads TGTGTCAGCCGATTAGGGAAAGAAGATATCTATGGCTACACCTTC.